These 29 T cell receptor beta chains originate from one sample sequenced in a study of T cells expressing NK-cell markers. One entry per CDR3 protein, without DNA, is what TCRdb gives after re-calling the 5' RACE reads. The sample data list about 460,000 distinct CDR3 sequences. Input material: blood T cells: a sorted CD56 or NKG2C T cell subset, CD4+ or CD8+ T cells, or bulk PBMC T cells (not recorded which). The receptor source for this set is a woman aged 50 to 60 in good health.

The rearrangement links TRBV24-1 to TRBJ2-2. CDR3 length equals 12 residues. Germline V gene lookup returns CDR1 KGHDR and CDR2 SFDVKD. The CDR3 here is CATSEGFGELFF.

This sequence joins TRBV5-1 and TRBJ2-1; TCRdb proposes TRBD2, but this gene call is untestable without DNA. Germline CDR1 is SGHRS and CDR2 is YFSETQ. The CDR3 extends over 16 amino acids. This CDR3 reads CASSLEVGAPYNEQFF.

The chain uses TRBV2 and TRBJ1-1; TCRdb's assignment of TRBD1 cannot be checked, as there is no DNA. CDR1 is SNHLY and CDR2 is FYNNEI in the germline V gene. The length of the CDR3 is 13 residues. CDR3 sequence: CATLGGEGTEAFF.

This chain links TRBV4-1 with TRBJ2-3. Germline loops: CDR1 MGHRA, CDR2 YSYEKL. The CDR3 is 15 amino acids. The CDR3 protein is CASSPDLGSTDTQYF.

This rearrangement joins TRBV12-3 or TRBV12-4 to TRBJ1-3. CDR3 length: 14 residues. The CDR3: CASRRGGSGNTIYF.

The rearrangement uses TRBV7-2 and TRBJ2-3; TCRdb's D call of TRBD1 is untestable without DNA. CDR3 length equals 16 residues. The germline V gene encodes CDR1 SGHTA and CDR2 FQGNSA. CDR3 amino acids: CASSPGAGLGTDTQYF.

The chain employs TRBV3-1 and TRBJ1-4. The CDR3 extends over 13 amino acids. Germline V CDR1 and CDR2: LGHDT, YNNKEL (reference sequence). The CDR3 loop reads CASSRITNEKLFF.

The chain links TRBV27 to TRBJ2-3; without DNA, the TCRdb call of TRBD2 cannot be checked. Germline values: CDR1 MNHEY, CDR2 SMNVEV (reference sequence). The CDR3 runs to 19 residues. The chain's CDR3 is CASSLTPIRLAGGLDTQYF.

The chain uses TRBV7-9 and TRBJ1-2. CDR3 length: 13 residues. Germline V gene data show CDR1 as SEHNR and CDR2 as FQNEAQ (reference sequence). The CDR3: CASSLVGLDGYTF.

The V and J genes are TRBV24-1 and TRBJ2-3; absent DNA, TCRdb's TRBD1 call cannot be checked. This CDR3 is built from 16 residues. CDR1 is KGHDR and CDR2 is SFDVKD in the germline V gene. The chain's CDR3 is CATSDPGGAKTDTQYF.

V gene TRBV29-1 combines with J gene TRBJ2-3; no DNA is available, so the TRBD2 call from TCRdb remains unchecked. Germline CDR1 and CDR2: SQVTM and ANQGSEA. The length of the CDR3 is 14 residues. The CDR3 is CSTEGLAGAKRQYF.

The chain joins TRBV7-9 to TRBJ1-2; TCRdb lists TRBD1, though no DNA is available to test this call. The CDR3 totals 13 residues. CDR1 and CDR2 (germline): SEHNR, FQNEAQ (reference sequence). CDR3 sequence reads: CASSLVAGHEYTF.

The chain carries TRBV9 and TRBJ1-2; TCRdb lists TRBD1, though no DNA is available to test this call. In germline, CDR1 is SGDLS, CDR2 YYNGEE. The CDR3 length is 15 residues. The CDR3 loop is CASSAHETVTYGYTF.

This sequence joins TRBV3-1 and TRBJ2-1; TCRdb indicates TRBD2, and absent DNA this call remains unverified. CDR1 and CDR2 from the germline V gene are LGHDT and YNNKEL (reference sequence). The CDR3 extends over 15 amino acids. The CDR3 sequence is CASSHTGTLRREQFF.

The chain links TRBV11-2 to TRBJ2-3; TCRdb's assignment of TRBD1 cannot be checked, as there is no DNA. CDR1 and CDR2 (germline): SGHAT, FQNNGV. The CDR3 loop spans 17 amino acids. CDR3 protein: CASSHNRPGPPPDTQYF.

The V call is TRBV20-1, the J call TRBJ1-4. The CDR3 sequence is 13 residues long. Germline CDR1 DFQATT, CDR2 SNEGSKA (reference sequence). CDR3 region: CSAAGEGNEKLFF.

The chain uses TRBV5-6 and TRBJ1-1; TCRdb selects TRBD1, and the lack of DNA leaves this call unchecked. The CDR3 length is 14 residues. CDR1 is SGHDT, CDR2 YYEEEE, per germline. CDR3 region: CASSRGRYYTEAFF. Combining the CDR3 with reference TRBV5-6 and TRBJ1-1 gives the whole variable domain DAGVTQSPTHLIKTRGQQVTLRCSPKSGHDTVSWYQQALGQGPQFIFQYYEEEERQRGNFPDRFSGHQFPNYSSELNVNALLLGDSALYLCASSRGRYYTEAFFGQGTRLTVV.

V and J are TRBV4-1 and TRBJ2-2; no DNA is available, so the TRBD1 call from TCRdb remains unchecked. The CDR3 extends over 16 amino acids. CDR1 is MGHRA, CDR2 YSYEKL, per germline. The CDR3 protein is CASSQRSGGGTRELFF.

This sequence joins TRBV6-5 and TRBJ1-2; TCRdb selects TRBD1, and the lack of DNA leaves this call unchecked. CDR1 and CDR2 from the germline V gene are MNHEY and SVGAGI. The length of the CDR3 is 15 residues. The CDR3 loop reads CASSRRDRGLYGYTF.

This chain connects TRBV5-1 to TRBJ2-1; the TCRdb D gene call, TRBD2, has no DNA to confirm it. CDR1 SGHRS and CDR2 YFSETQ come from the germline V gene. The CDR3 contains 13 residues. CDR3 sequence reads: CASKARDVDEQFF.

The V and J genes are TRBV14 and TRBJ2-1; as DNA is missing, the TRBD2 call by TCRdb cannot be tested. Germline lookup yields CDR1 SGHDN and CDR2 FVKESK. The CDR3 is 16 residues long. The CDR3 spells CASSPGLAGKDNEQFF. The complete variable domain, with remaining parts taken from reference TRBV14 and TRBJ2-1, reads EAGVTQFPSHSVIEKGQTVTLRCDPISGHDNLYWYRRVMGKEIKFLLHFVKESKQDESGMPNNRFLAERTGGTYSTLKVQPAELEDSGVYFCASSPGLAGKDNEQFFGPGTRLTVL.

This rearrangement joins TRBV5-1 to TRBJ1-5; TCRdb's D call of TRBD1 is untestable without DNA. Germline-derived CDR1 and CDR2 are SGHRS and YFSETQ. CDR3 length equals 20 residues. This CDR3 is CASSWDRDRSLWWANQPQHF.

The chain employs TRBV18 and TRBJ2-5. Germline-derived CDR1 and CDR2 are KGHSH and LQKENI. The CDR3 totals 15 residues. This CDR3 is CASSRERTYQETQYF.

V is TRBV7-8 and J is TRBJ2-7. The germline V gene has CDR1 SGHVS and CDR2 FQNEAQ. The CDR3 sequence is 13 residues long. The CDR3 sequence is CASSLSDSYEQYF.

The chain employs TRBV10-2 and TRBJ2-5. In germline, CDR1 is WSHSY, CDR2 SAAADI. The CDR3 extends over 12 amino acids. The chain's CDR3 is CASSTDKETQYF.

CDR3 protein: CSVLLTSQETQYF. The chain carries TRBV29-1 and TRBJ2-5; there is no DNA to check the TCRdb D call of TRBD2. The CDR3 spans 13 residues. Germline CDR1 is SQVTM and CDR2 is ANQGSEA. Full variable domain (missing parts from reference TRBV29-1 and TRBJ2-5): SAVISQKPSRDICQRGTSLTIQCQVDSQVTMMFWYRQQPGQSLTLIATANQGSEATYESGFVIDKFPISRPNLTFSTLTVSNMSPEDSSIYLCSVLLTSQETQYFGPGTRLLVL.

The chain carries TRBV7-6 and TRBJ2-3; TCRdb's assignment of TRBD2 cannot be checked, as there is no DNA. Germline CDR1 and CDR2: SGHVS and FNYEAQ. This CDR3 comprises 18 residues. This CDR3 is CASSGQSGRRISTDTQYF.

The chain couples TRBV9 to TRBJ1-1; TCRdb reports TRBD1, a call that lacks DNA to check it against. Per germline, CDR1 SGDLS and CDR2 YYNGEE. The CDR3 spans 17 residues. The CDR3 spells CASSAALLTGGGGEAFF.

The rearrangement joins TRBV9 to TRBJ2-1. CDR1 SGDLS and CDR2 YYNGEE come from the germline V gene. CDR3 size: 12 residues. The CDR3 region is CASSPWYNEQFF.